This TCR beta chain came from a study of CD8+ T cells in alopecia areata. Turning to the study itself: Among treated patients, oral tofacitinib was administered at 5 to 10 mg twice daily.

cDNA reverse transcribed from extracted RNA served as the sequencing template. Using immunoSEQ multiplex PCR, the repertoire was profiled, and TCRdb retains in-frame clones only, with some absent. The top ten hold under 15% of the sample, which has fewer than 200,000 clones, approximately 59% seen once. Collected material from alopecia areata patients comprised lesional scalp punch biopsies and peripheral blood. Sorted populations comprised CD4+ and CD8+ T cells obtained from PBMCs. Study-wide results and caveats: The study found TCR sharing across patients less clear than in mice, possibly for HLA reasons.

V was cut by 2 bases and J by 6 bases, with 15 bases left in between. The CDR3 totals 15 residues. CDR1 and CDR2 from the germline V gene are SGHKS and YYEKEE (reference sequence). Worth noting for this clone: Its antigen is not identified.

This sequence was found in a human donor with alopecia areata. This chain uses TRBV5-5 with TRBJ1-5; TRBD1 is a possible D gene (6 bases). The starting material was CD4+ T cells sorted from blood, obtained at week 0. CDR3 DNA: TGTGCCAGCAGCTTTGGACAGCAAGGTGGTCAGCCCCAGCATTTT. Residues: CASSFGQQGGQPQHF.